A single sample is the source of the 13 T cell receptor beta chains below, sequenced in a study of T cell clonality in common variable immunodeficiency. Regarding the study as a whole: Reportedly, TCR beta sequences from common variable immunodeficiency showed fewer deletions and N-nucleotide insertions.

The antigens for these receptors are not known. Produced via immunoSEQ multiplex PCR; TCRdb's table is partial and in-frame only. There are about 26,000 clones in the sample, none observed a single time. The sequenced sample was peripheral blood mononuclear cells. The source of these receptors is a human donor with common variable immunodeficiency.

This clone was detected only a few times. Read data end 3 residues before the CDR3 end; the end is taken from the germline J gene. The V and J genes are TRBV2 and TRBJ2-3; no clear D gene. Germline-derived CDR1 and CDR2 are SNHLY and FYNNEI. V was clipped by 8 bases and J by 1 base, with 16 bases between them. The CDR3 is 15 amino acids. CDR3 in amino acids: CASSSHNLRTDTQYF. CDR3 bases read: TGTGCCAGCTCTTCCCACAACCTCCGCACAGATACG.

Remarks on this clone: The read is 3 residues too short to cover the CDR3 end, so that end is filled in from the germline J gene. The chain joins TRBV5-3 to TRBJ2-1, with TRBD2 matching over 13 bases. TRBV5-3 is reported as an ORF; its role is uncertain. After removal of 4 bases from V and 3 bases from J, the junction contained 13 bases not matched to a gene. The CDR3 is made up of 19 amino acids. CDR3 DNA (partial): TGTGCCAGAAGCCGACCGGGACTAGCGGGACCTTCACACTACAATGAG. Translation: CARSRPGLAGPSHYNE. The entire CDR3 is CARSRPGLAGPSHYNEQFF.

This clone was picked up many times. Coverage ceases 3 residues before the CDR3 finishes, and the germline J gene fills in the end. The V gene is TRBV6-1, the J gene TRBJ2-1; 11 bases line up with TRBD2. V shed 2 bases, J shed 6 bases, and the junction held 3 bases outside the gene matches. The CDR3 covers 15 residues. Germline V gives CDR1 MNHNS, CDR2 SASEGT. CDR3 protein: CASSEISGGGNEQFF. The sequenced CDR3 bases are TGTGCCAGCAGTGAAATTAGCGGGGGGGGCAATGAG.

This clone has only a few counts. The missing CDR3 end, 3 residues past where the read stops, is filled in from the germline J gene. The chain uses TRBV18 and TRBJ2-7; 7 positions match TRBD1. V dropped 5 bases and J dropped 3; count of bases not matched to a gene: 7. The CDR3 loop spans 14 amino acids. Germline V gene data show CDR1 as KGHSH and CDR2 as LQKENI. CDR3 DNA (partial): TGTGCCAGCTCAACGGGACAGAAAAACTACGAG. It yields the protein CASSTGQKNYE. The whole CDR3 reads CASSTGQKNYEQYF.

The CDR3 bases that were read are TGTGCCAGCAGTACTTACAATGAG. It codes for CASSTYNE. In full, the CDR3 reads CASSTYNEQFF. The chain recombines TRBV2 with TRBJ2-1; D remains ambiguous. Read sequence stops 3 residues before the CDR3 end, and the germline J gene provides the missing end. Trimming shortened V by 5 bases and J by 4 bases, and 3 bases separated the two germline ends. The CDR3 is made up of 11 amino acids. Germline lookup yields CDR1 SNHLY and CDR2 FYNNEI.

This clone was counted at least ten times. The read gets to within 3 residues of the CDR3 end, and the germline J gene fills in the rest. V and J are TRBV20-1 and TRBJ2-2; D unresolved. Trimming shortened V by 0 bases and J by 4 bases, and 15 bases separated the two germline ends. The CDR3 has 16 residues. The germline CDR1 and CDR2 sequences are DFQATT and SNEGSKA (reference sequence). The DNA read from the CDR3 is TGCAGTGCTAGAGATTCTGCGGCGGTTGGCACCGGGGAG. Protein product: CSARDSAAVGTGE. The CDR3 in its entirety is CSARDSAAVGTGELFF.

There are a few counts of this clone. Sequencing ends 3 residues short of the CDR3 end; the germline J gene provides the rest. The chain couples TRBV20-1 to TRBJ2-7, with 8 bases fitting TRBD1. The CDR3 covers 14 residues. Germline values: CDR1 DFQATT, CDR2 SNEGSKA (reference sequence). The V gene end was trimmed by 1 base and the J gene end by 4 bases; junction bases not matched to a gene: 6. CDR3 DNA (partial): TGCAGTGCTAGAGGGACAGGGCTGACGTACGAG. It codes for CSARGTGLTYE. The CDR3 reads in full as CSARGTGLTYEQYF.

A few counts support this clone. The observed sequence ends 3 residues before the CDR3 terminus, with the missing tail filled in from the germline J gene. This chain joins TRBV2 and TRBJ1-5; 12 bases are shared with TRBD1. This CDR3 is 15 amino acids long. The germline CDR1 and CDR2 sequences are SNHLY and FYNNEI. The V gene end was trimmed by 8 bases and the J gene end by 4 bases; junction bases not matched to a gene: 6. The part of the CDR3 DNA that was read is TGTGCCAGCGTCGGGACAGGGGGCGAGAATCAGCCC. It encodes CASVGTGGENQP. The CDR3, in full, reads CASVGTGGENQPQHF. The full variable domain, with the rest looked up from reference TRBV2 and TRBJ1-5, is EPEVTQTPSHQVTQMGQEVILRCVPISNHLYFYWYRQILGQKVEFLVSFYNNEISEKSEIFDDQFSVERPDGSNFTLKIRSTKLEDSAMYFCASVGTGGENQPQHFGDGTRLSIL.

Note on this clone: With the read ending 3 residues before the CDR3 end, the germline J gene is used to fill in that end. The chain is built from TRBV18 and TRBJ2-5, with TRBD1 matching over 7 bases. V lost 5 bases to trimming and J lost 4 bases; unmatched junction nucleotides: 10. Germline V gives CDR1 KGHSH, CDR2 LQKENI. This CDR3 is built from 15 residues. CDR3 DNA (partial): TGTGCCAGCTCAGCCAACAGGGGCGTCATAGAGACC. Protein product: CASSANRGVIET. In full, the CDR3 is CASSANRGVIETQYF.

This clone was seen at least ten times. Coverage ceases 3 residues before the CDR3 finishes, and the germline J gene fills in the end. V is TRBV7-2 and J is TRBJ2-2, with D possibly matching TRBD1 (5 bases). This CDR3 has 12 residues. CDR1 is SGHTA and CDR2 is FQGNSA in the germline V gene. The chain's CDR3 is CASSFSSQGLFF. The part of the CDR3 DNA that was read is TGTGCCAGCAGCTTTAGTTCCCAGGGG.

The DNA read from the CDR3 is TGTGCCAGCAGGGACCCTACTAGCGGGGTTACCTACGAG. Protein product: CASRDPTSGVTYE. The CDR3, in full, reads CASRDPTSGVTYEQYF. The chain recombines TRBV2 with TRBJ2-7, with 10 positions matching TRBD2. Read data end 3 residues before the CDR3 end; the end is taken from the germline J gene. The length of the CDR3 is 16 residues. Germline assignment: CDR1 SNHLY and CDR2 FYNNEI. Unmatched junction bases numbered 10, after V lost 6 bases and J lost 2 bases.

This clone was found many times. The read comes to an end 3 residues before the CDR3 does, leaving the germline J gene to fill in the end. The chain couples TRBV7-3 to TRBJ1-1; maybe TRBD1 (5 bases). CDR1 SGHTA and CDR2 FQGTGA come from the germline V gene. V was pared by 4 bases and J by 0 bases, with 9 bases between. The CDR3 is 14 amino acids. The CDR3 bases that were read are TGTGCCAGCAGCTCGACAGCGATGAACACTGAA. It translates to CASSSTAMNTE. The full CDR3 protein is CASSSTAMNTEAFF.

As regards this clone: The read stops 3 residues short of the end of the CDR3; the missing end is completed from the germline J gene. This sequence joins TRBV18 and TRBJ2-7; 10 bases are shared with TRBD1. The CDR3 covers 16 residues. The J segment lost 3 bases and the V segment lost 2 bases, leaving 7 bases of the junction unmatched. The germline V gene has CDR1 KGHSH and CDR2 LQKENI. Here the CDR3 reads CASSPVTGGRNYEQYF. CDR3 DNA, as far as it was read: TGTGCCAGCTCACCAGTGACAGGGGGCAGAAACTACGAG.